This TCR beta chain was profiled in a study of T-cell reconstitution after alpha-beta-depleted transplantation in children. The CDR3 sequence is 20 residues long. Germline V lookup: CDR1 SGHRS, CDR2 YFSETQ. With 3 bases clipped from V and 6 bases from J, the junction kept 20 bases outside the gene matches. Preparation of the TCRbeta library used unique molecular identifiers. Using its own MiXCR run on the PCR reads, TCRdb lists one record per CDR3 protein. The sample consists of about 200,000 distinct CDR3 sequences, just over 14% of them appearing once. This clonotype came up a few times. Source: PBMCs from the stem cell graft donor, taken from the stem cell graft. The clonotype was recovered from a human donor who donated a stem cell graft to a child with acute lymphoblastic leukemia. The chain joins TRBV5-1 to TRBJ2-1; 11 bases align to TRBD2. CDR3 coding DNA: TGCGCCAGCAGCTCAATCGGGACTAGCGGACCAACTAAGTGGGGCAATGAGCAGTTCTTC. Its protein is CASSSIGTSGPTKWGNEQFF.